These 16 T cell receptor beta chains originate from one sample sequenced in a study of blood T cell repertoires in COVID-19 (TCRdb year 2020). Library method: the immunoSEQ multiplex PCR assay. Here the immuneACCESS table is served through TCRdb, limited to in-frame sequences with V and J called. Missing clones are a known gap in these copies; in checked studies unresolved V genes cover under half, and the rest lacks a known reason. The sample contains about 200,000 clones, approximately 80% of them found a single time. Jointly, the top ten make up roughly 10% of the sample. Sequencing was done on a sample of peripheral blood. The receptors here all came from a woman over 75 with acute or convalescent COVID-19.

This clone was seen just once. V and J are TRBV5-6 and TRBJ2-3, with 7 bases that match TRBD2. CDR1 is SGHDT, CDR2 YYEEEE, per germline. V was clipped by 6 bases and J by 4 bases; unmatched bases: 2. CDR3 length: 12 amino acids. CDR3 DNA sequence: TGTGCCAGCACAGCGGGGTCAGATACGCAGTATTTT. It specifies CASTAGSDTQYF.

The chain has TRBV11-1 and TRBJ1-1; TRBD1 aligns across 7 bases. The CDR3 spans 14 residues. In germline, CDR1 is SGHAT, CDR2 FQDESV (reference sequence). V was clipped by 6 bases and J by 1 base; unmatched bases: 5. Written as DNA, the CDR3 is TGTGCCAGCAGTCATGGACAGGAGAACACTGAAGCTTTCTTT. It translates to CASSHGQENTEAFF.

This clone appeared a few times. The V and J genes are TRBV29-1 and TRBJ1-1, with D possibly matching TRBD1 (5 bases). Germline lookup yields CDR1 SQVTM and CDR2 ANQGSEA. CDR3 length: 12 amino acids. V was pared by 6 bases and J by 1 base, with 9 bases between. The CDR3 spells CSVGRGNTEAFF. For the CDR3, the DNA is TGCAGCGTGGGTAGGGGGAACACTGAAGCTTTCTTT.

In this sample, this clone turned up a few times. The V gene is TRBV19, the J gene TRBJ2-7; the match to TRBD2 covers 7 bases. The germline CDR1 and CDR2 sequences are LNHDA and SQIVND (reference sequence). The trim removed 5 bases at V and 2 bases at J, leaving 3 bases unmatched. This CDR3 contains 13 residues. The CDR3 sequence is CASSGGVTYEQYF. The DNA for the CDR3 is TGTGCCAGTAGTGGGGGGGTAACCTACGAGCAGTACTTC. Together with reference TRBV19 and TRBJ2-7, the CDR3 gives the full variable domain: DGGITQSPKYLFRKEGQNVTLSCEQNLNHDAMYWYRQDPGQGLRLIYYSQIVNDFQKGDIAEGYSVSREKKESFPLTVTSAQKNPTAFYLCASSGGVTYEQYFGPGTRLTVT.

This chain connects TRBV11-2 to TRBJ2-2, with 8 bases aligning to TRBD2. The CDR3 spans 16 residues. CDR1 SGHAT and CDR2 FQNNGV come from the germline V gene. V dropped 1 base and J dropped 4; count of bases not matched to a gene: 5. CDR3 residues: CASSLATSGTTGELFF. DNA for the CDR3: TGTGCCAGCAGCTTAGCTACTAGCGGTACCACCGGGGAGCTGTTTTTT.

This clone came up once. The rearrangement links TRBV18 to TRBJ2-7; 14 positions match TRBD2. The V gene's germline CDR1 is KGHSH and CDR2 LQKENI. Unmatched junction bases numbered 6, after V lost 0 bases and J lost 2 bases. The CDR3 has 18 amino acids. CDR3 DNA: TGTGCCAGCTCACCACCTCCGGGACTAGCGGGGGAGCCCTACGAGCAGTACTTC. It encodes CASSPPPGLAGEPYEQYF. Variable domain in full (rest from reference TRBV18 and TRBJ2-7): NAGVMQNPRHLVRRRGQEARLRCSPMKGHSHVYWYRQLPEEGLKFMVYLQKENIIDESGMPKERFSAEFPKEGPSILRIQQVVRGDSAAYFCASSPPPGLAGEPYEQYFGPGTRLTVT.

This clone was seen only once. The CDR3 DNA reads TGTGCCAGCAGTGAATTCCGGCTAGCGGGTCTCGAGCAGTACTTC. It yields the protein CASSEFRLAGLEQYF. The rearrangement joins TRBV6-1 to TRBJ2-7; TRBD2 aligns across 8 bases. Germline values: CDR1 MNHNS, CDR2 SASEGT. CDR3 size: 15 residues. The V gene end was trimmed by 2 bases and the J gene end by 6 bases; junction bases not matched to a gene: 9.

This chain uses TRBV29-1 with TRBJ2-5; the D is unclear. Per the germline V gene, CDR1 is SQVTM and CDR2 is ANQGSEA. Deletions cut 6 bases from V and 5 bases from J, with 13 bases between. The CDR3 runs to 12 residues. In DNA, the CDR3 is TGCAGCGTGGCCCACCAGTCGGAGACCCAGTACTTC. Amino acids: CSVAHQSETQYF. The whole variable domain, remainder taken from reference TRBV29-1 and TRBJ2-5, is SAVISQKPSRDICQRGTSLTIQCQVDSQVTMMFWYRQQPGQSLTLIATANQGSEATYESGFVIDKFPISRPNLTFSTLTVSNMSPEDSSIYLCSVAHQSETQYFGPGTRLLVL.

The V and J genes are TRBV2 and TRBJ2-7; the match to TRBD2 covers 7 bases. CDR3 length: 11 amino acids. Germline V CDR1 and CDR2: SNHLY, FYNNEI. V was clipped by 7 bases and J by 3 bases; unmatched bases: 0. CDR3 in DNA: TGTGCCAGCACTAGCGGCTACGAGCAGTACTTC. Residues: CASTSGYEQYF.

Written as DNA, the CDR3 is TGTGCCAGCAGCAAATACAGGGGGCCTAGTGTACACGAGCAGTACTTC. Translating it yields CASSKYRGPSVHEQYF. This chain connects TRBV21-1 to TRBJ2-7; TRBD1 is the table's D call and was not checked against the DNA. TRBV21-1 is classified as a pseudogene. This CDR3 has 16 amino acids.

This chain's CDR3 is CASSYSSGNYGYTF. CDR3 in DNA: TGTGCCAGCAGTTACTCGTCAGGGAACTATGGCTACACCTTC. The chain carries TRBV6-5 and TRBJ1-2, with D perhaps matching TRBD1 (5 bases). The CDR3 runs to 14 residues. The V and J ends lost 0 bases and 2 bases respectively, with 7 bases between them. Germline V gene data show CDR1 as MNHEY and CDR2 as SVGAGI.

The rearrangement uses TRBV7-2 and TRBJ2-3; perhaps TRBD2 as D (7 bases). The CDR3 contains 16 residues. The germline V gene encodes CDR1 SGHTA and CDR2 FQGNSA. The germline V and J ends were trimmed by 1 base and 6 bases, with 17 bases remaining between them. DNA of the CDR3: TGTGCCAGCAGCTTAGTGGGAGCAGGGGAGGGGGATACGCAGTATTTT. Translation gives CASSLVGAGEGDTQYF.

The chain employs TRBV7-3 and TRBJ2-2, with TRBD2 identical over 9 bases. Germline CDR1 SGHTA, CDR2 FQGTGA. The CDR3 runs to 16 residues. Germline trimming cut 5 bases from V and 0 bases from J; bases unmatched to any gene: 4. CDR3 nucleotide sequence: TGTGCCAGCAGCCCCAGACTAGCGGCGAACACCGGGGAGCTGTTTTTT. Its protein product is CASSPRLAANTGELFF.

The genes are TRBV5-5 and TRBJ2-2; D perhaps matches TRBD1 (6 bases). Between the trimmed V and J ends, which lost 4 bases and 1 base, there was a span of 11 bases. CDR1 and CDR2 from the germline V gene are SGHKS and YYEKEE (reference sequence). The CDR3 is 15 amino acids. The CDR3 coding sequence is TGTGCCAGCAGCGCCGGGACACTGAACACCGGGGAGCTGTTTTTT. It is translated as CASSAGTLNTGELFF.

This clone was observed a few times. The V and J genes are TRBV5-6 and TRBJ1-3; D might be TRBD1 (5 bases). The CDR3 has 15 amino acids. With 3 bases removed from V and 0 bases from J, the gap between germline ends came to 10 bases. Per the germline V gene, CDR1 is SGHDT and CDR2 is YYEEEE. CDR3 protein: CASSSGLISGNTIYF. The CDR3 coding sequence is TGTGCCAGCAGCTCGGGACTGATCTCTGGAAACACCATATATTTT.

The CDR3, as DNA: TGTGCCACCAGTGGAAGCAACGGGACAGGGGTACGCTTCTACGAGCAGTACTTC. Encoded protein: CATSGSNGTGVRFYEQYF. The chain is built from TRBV24-1 and TRBJ2-7; 10 positions match TRBD1. The CDR3 extends over 18 amino acids. V gave up 5 bases and J gave up 3 bases; unmatched junction bases: 15. From germline, CDR1 is KGHDR and CDR2 SFDVKD.